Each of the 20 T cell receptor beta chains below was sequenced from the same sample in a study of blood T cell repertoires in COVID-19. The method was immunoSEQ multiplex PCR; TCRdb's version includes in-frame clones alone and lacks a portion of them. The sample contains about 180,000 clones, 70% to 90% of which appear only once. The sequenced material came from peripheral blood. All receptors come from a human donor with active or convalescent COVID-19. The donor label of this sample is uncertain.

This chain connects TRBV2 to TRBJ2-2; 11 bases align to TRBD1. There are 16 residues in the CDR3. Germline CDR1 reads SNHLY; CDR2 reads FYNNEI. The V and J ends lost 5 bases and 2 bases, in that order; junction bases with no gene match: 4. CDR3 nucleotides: TGTGCCAGCAGTCCTCGGACAGGGGGCAACACCGGGGAGCTGTTTTTT. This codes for CASSPRTGGNTGELFF.

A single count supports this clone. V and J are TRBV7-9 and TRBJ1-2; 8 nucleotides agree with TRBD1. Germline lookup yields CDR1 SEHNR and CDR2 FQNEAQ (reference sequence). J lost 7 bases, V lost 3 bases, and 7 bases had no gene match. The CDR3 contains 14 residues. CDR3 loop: CASSFSSGGGGYTF. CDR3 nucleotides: TGTGCCAGCAGCTTTTCTTCAGGGGGCGGTGGCTACACCTTC.

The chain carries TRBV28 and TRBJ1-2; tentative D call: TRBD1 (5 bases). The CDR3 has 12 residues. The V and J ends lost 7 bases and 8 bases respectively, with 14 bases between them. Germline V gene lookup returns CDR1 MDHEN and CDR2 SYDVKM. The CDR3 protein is CASKGTLNGYTF. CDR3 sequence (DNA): TGTGCCAGCAAAGGGACTTTGAACGGCTACACCTTC.

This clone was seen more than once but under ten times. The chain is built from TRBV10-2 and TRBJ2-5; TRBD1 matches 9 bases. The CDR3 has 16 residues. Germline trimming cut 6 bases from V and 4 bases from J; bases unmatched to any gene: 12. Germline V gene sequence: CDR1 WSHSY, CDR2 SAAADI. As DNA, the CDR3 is TGCGCCAGCAGGCCTAACCGGGACAGGGTTCGAGAGACCCAGTACTTC. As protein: CASRPNRDRVRETQYF.

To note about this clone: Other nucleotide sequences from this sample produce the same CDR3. The CDR3 region is CASSPGGSYNSPLHF. In DNA form, the CDR3 reads TGTGCCAGCAGCCCCGGGGGCTCCTATAATTCACCCCTCCACTTT. The J gene is TRBJ1-6, the V gene TRBV7-2; TRBD1 is a possible D gene (5 bases). Germline V gene sequence: CDR1 SGHTA, CDR2 FQGNSA. The CDR3 loop spans 15 amino acids. The V end lost 5 bases, the J end lost 0 bases, and 8 bases lay between the germline ends.

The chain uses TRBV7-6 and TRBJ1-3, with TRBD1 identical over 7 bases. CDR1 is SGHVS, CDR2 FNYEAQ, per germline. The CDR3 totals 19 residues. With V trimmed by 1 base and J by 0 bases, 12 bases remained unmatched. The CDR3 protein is CASSLEPRQGPFSGNTIYF. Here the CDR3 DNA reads TGTGCCAGCAGCTTAGAACCGAGACAGGGCCCTTTCTCTGGAAACACCATATATTTT.

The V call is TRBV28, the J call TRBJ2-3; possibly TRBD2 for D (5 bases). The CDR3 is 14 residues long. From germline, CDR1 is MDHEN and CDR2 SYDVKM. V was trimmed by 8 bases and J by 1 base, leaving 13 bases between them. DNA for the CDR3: TGTGCCAGCTCGGGGAATTGGGGCACAGATACGCAGTATTTT. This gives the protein CASSGNWGTDTQYF.

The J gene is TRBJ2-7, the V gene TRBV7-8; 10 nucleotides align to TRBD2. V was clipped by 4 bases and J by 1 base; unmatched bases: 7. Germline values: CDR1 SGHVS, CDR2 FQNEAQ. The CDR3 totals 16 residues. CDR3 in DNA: TGTGCCAGCAGCTCCGAGCTAGCGGGAGCTTCCTACGAGCAGTACTTC. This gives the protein CASSSELAGASYEQYF. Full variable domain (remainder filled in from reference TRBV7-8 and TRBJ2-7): GAGVSQSPRYKVAKRGQDVALRCDPISGHVSLFWYQQALGQGPEFLTYFQNEAQLDKSGLPSDRFFAERPEGSVSTLKIQRTQQEDSAVYLCASSSELAGASYEQYFGPGTRLTVT.

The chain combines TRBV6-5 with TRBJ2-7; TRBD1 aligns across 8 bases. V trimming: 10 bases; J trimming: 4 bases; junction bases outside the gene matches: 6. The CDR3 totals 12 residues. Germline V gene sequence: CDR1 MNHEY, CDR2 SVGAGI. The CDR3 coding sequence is TGTGCCACCACAGGGGGTTGGTACGAGCAGTACTTC. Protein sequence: CATTGGWYEQYF.

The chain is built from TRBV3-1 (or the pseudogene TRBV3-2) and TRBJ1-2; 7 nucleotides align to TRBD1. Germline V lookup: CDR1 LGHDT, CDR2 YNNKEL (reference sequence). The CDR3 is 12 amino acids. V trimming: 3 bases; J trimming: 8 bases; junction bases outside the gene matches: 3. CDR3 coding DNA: TGTGCCAGCAGCCATACAGGGGAAGGCTACACCTTC. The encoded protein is CASSHTGEGYTF.

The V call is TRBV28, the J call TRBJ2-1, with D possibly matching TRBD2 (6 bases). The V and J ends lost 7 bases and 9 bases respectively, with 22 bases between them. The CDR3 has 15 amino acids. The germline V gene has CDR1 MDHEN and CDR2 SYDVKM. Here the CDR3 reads CASMAGQDRRGEQFF. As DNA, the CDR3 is TGTGCCAGCATGGCGGGCCAAGATAGGAGGGGTGAGCAGTTCTTC. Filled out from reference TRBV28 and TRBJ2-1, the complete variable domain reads DVKVTQSSRYLVKRTGEKVFLECVQDMDHENMFWYRQDPGLGLRLIYFSYDVKMKEKGDIPEGYSVSREKKERFSLILESASTNQTSMYLCASMAGQDRRGEQFFGPGTRLTVL.

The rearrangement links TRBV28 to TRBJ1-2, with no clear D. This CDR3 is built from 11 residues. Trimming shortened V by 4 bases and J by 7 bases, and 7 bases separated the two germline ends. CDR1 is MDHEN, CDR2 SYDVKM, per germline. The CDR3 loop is CASSSGSGYTF. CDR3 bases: TGTGCCAGCAGTTCAGGTAGTGGCTACACCTTC.

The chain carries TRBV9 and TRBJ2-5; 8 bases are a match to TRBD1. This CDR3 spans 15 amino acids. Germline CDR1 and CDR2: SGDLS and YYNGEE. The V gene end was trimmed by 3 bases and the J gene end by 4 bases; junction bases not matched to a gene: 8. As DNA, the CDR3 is TGTGCCAGCAGCGCAAATCCAGGGGGCATAGAGACCCAGTACTTC. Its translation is CASSANPGGIETQYF.

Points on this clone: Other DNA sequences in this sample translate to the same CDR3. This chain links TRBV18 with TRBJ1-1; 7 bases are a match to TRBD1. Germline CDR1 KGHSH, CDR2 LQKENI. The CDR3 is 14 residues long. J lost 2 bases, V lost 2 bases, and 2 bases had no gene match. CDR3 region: CASSPGQANTEAFF. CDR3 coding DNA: TGTGCCAGCTCACCAGGACAGGCCAACACTGAAGCTTTCTTT.

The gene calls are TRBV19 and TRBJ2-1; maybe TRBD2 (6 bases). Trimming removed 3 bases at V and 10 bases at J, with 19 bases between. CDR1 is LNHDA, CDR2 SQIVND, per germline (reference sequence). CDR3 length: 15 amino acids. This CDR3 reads CASSIAGGRKKEQFF. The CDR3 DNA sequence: TGTGCCAGTAGTATCGCCGGAGGGCGAAAAAAAGAGCAGTTCTTC.

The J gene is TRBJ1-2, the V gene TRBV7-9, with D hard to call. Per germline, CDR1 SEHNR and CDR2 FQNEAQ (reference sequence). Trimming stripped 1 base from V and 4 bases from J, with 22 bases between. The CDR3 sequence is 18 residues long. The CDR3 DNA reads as TGTGCCAGCAGCTTAGGGTCAGCGACTTATAACAAACGCTATGGCTACACCTTC. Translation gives CASSLGSATYNKRYGYTF. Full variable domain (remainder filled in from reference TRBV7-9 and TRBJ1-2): DTGVSQNPRHKITKRGQNVTFRCDPISEHNRLYWYRQTLGQGPEFLTYFQNEAQLEKSRLLSDRFSAERPKGSFSTLEIQRTEQGDSAMYLCASSLGSATYNKRYGYTFGSGTRLTVV.

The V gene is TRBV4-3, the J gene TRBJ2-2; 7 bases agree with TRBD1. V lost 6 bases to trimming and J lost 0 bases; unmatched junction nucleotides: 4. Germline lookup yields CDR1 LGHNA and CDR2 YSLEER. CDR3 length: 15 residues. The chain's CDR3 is CASRHQGANTGELFF. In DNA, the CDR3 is TGCGCCAGCAGACATCAGGGGGCGAACACCGGGGAGCTGTTTTTT.

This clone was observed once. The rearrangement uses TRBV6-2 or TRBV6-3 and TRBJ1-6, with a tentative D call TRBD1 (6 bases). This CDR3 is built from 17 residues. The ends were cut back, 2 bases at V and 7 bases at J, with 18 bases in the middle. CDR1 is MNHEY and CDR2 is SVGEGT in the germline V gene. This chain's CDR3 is CASSYARPAQGNSPLHF. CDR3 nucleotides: TGTGCCAGCAGTTACGCCAGACCGGCACAGGGAAATTCACCCCTCCACTTT.

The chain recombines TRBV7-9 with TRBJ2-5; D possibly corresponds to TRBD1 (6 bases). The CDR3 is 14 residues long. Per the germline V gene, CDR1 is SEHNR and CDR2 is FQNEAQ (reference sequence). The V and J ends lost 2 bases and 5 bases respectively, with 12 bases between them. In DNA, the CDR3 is TGTGCCAGCAGCTTAACAGGGACGATCGAGACCCAGTACTTC. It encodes CASSLTGTIETQYF.

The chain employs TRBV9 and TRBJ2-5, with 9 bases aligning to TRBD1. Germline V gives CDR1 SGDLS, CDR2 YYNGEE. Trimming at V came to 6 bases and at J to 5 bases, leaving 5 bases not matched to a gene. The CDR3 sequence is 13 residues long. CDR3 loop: CASNTGGLETQYF. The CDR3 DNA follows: TGTGCCAGCAACACAGGGGGCTTGGAGACCCAGTACTTC.